This T cell receptor (beta chain) was retrieved from a study of shared clonotypes between healthy human individuals (TCRdb year 2020). With regard to the full study: The cohort included a few men and two women between 18 and 49 years of age. The study deeply sequenced blood TCR repertoires of about five healthy adults to estimate repertoire size and the extent of clonotype sharing between individuals. To increase sequencing depth and limit assay-specific biases, different laboratories used diverse techniques to prepare libraries and sequence TCR repertoires. Each donor's leukapheresis produced roughly between about 0.8 and 8.9 billion PBMCs.

Using the deep immunoSEQ assay, multiplex PCR amplified TCR CDR3 regions from genomic DNA. For each cell subset, the extracted genomic DNA was distributed evenly across all wells of several immunoSEQ 96-well plates, and each plate served as one replicate. For unsorted PBMC, 250 to 350 ng genomic DNA, equal to approximately 30,000 T cell genomes, was loaded into each replicate PCR. Genomic DNA from unsorted PBMC was sequenced over ten immunoSEQ deep assay plates. Purified libraries were measured with a Qubit 3.0 fluorometer, size-checked on a Bioanalyzer 2100, and measured again with the KAPA Library Quantification kit. Each immunoSEQ 96-well plate was sequenced on its own single-read 150-cycle Illumina NextSeq 550 flow cell. Per the authors' processing: The immunoSEQ output contained only junctional sequences without quality scores, so filtering could not match that applied to full-length reads. Sequences were annotated with PyIR, a Python wrapper for IgBLAST v1.9, using IMGT germline references to assign V/J genes and CDR3. Reads with weak V/J assignments (E-value above 1e-6), missing CDR3, stop codons, out-of-frame junctions, or ambiguous translated residues were removed. V3J clonotypes were defined as sequences sharing an identical inferred V gene, J gene, and CDR3 amino acid sequence. Percentage overlap between repertoires was calculated by dividing the number of shared unique clonotypes by the size of the smaller repertoire. Richness of each repertoire was evaluated using RTK rarefaction, the Chao1 estimator, and Recon v2.1 estimates of unobserved clonotypes. TCRdb holds this immuneACCESS table with in-frame rearrangements only. Some clones are missing; in checked studies, unresolved V genes explain under half, and the rest has no known cause. From that table come the V and J calls and clone size; the DNA was used to work out D and trimming. The sample profile shows 520,000 or so clones; 79% of them were found once. Roughly 13% of the sample is taken by the ten largest.

Broad study findings and their caveats: Only blood was sampled, and tissue TCR repertoires likely differ from those in blood. The genetic and exposure-history diversity represented was limited by the small number of donors. Based on pairwise subsampling, the degree of clonotype sharing among donors was expected to be affected by sequencing depth.

Healthy HIV-negative adults with no recently reported acute infections or vaccinations were included as donors. Every donor was a Caucasian adult living in Nashville, Tennessee, USA. In the unsorted samples, tens of millions of PBMCs were counted, and genomic DNA was extracted using the QIAamp DNA Blood Mini kit. After blood collection by leukapheresis, PBMCs were isolated using Ficoll-Histopaque density gradient centrifugation and then cryopreserved in the vapor phase of liquid nitrogen. V is shortened by 0 bases, J by 2 bases, and the region joining them spans 9 bases. From the cysteine up to the phenylalanine, the CDR3 has a length of 15 residues. The read is trimmed to its CDR3 DNA, 45 bases read in frame from base 1. CDR1 and CDR2 are drawn from the germline V gene (reference sequence): MNHNY, SVGAGI. In the case of this clone: Its antigen is still unknown. Base qualities are not provided; no much larger clone lies one nucleotide away.

Input material: PBMCs. The chain was built from TRBV6-6 and TRBJ2-3; TRBD2 is perhaps the D gene, given 6 matching bases. The TCR sequence derives from a middle-aged woman in good health. Some clones in this sample may be carry-over from other donors' samples. The CDR3 protein sequence reads: CASSYSSGYTDTQYF. The DNA sequence follows: TGTGCCAGCAGTTACTCTAGCGGCTACACAGATACGCAGTATTTT.